This TCR beta chain was obtained from a study of blood T cell repertoires in COVID-19. Overall study: T cells, B-cell-depleted T cells, or PBMCs provided the cDNA or gDNA that served as material.

Germline lookup yields CDR1 SGHTA and CDR2 FQGNSA. Between the trimmed V and J ends, which lost 5 bases and 7 bases, there was a span of 11 bases. The CDR3 consists of 13 residues. TCRdb's table, derived via immunoSEQ multiplex PCR, lists solely in-frame clones and lacks some. The table lists 300,000 or so clones, approximately 88% of them singletons. The specimen sequenced was peripheral blood. The source of this sequence is a woman in her 30s who had recovered from COVID-19. The rearrangement links TRBV7-2 to TRBJ1-4, with D perhaps TRBD1 (6 bases). The CDR3 is CASSRGGSEKLFF. The CDR3 region has the DNA TGTGCCAGCAGCAGAGGGGGTTCTGAAAAACTGTTTTTT.